Following are 22 T cell receptor beta chains from one sample sequenced in a study of T cell changes during pregnancy in multiple sclerosis. The data were produced by immunoSEQ multiplex PCR, yet TCRdb's version contains in-frame clones alone and is incomplete. The sample has some 74,000 clones, over 80% seen once. The sample consisted of peripheral blood, taken before pregnancy. The source is a female donor with multiple sclerosis, enrolled in a pregnancy study.

The chain is built from TRBV7-2 and TRBJ2-2; 7 bases align to TRBD1. After removal of 6 bases from V and 2 bases from J, the junction contained 6 bases not matched to a gene. The CDR3 runs 15 residues. Germline V gene lookup returns CDR1 SGHTA and CDR2 FQGNSA. The CDR3, as DNA: TGTGCCAGCAGATTACAGGGGCCCAACACCGGGGAGCTGTTTTTT. This codes for CASRLQGPNTGELFF.

The rearrangement links TRBV11-3 to TRBJ1-3; D may be TRBD1 (5 bases). V dropped 3 bases and J dropped 0 bases, with 12 bases sitting between them. This CDR3 has 16 amino acids. CDR1 and CDR2 from the germline V gene are SGHNT and YENEEA. CDR3 sequence (DNA): TGTGCCAGCAGCTTTACGTCCAGGGTCTCTGGAAACACCATATATTTT. It is translated as CASSFTSRVSGNTIYF. Together with reference TRBV11-3 and TRBJ1-3, the CDR3 gives the full variable domain: EAGVVQSPRYKIIEKKQPVAFWCNPISGHNTLYWYLQNLGQGPELLIRYENEEAVDDSQLPKDRFSAERLKGVDSTLKIQPAELGDSAVYLCASSFTSRVSGNTIYFGEGSWLTVV.

The J gene is TRBJ1-1, the V gene TRBV28, with 7 bases aligning to TRBD1. The V and J ends lost 4 bases and 8 bases, in that order; junction bases with no gene match: 1. The CDR3 runs to 11 residues. Per germline, CDR1 MDHEN and CDR2 SYDVKM. CDR3 coding DNA: TGTGCCAGCAGTTGGACAGGAGAAGCTTTCTTT. Its translation: CASSWTGEAFF.

The chain has TRBV6-5 and TRBJ1-2; TRBD1 matches at 7 bases. V lost 8 bases, J lost 8 bases, and 14 bases stayed unmatched. The germline V gene has CDR1 MNHEY and CDR2 SVGAGI. The length of the CDR3 is 14 residues. The CDR3 sequence is CASRGGQIPWGYTF. CDR3 nucleotides: TGTGCCAGCCGGGGGGGACAGATCCCCTGGGGCTACACCTTC.

The chain recombines TRBV29-1 with TRBJ2-4; 7 nucleotides agree with TRBD2. CDR3 length: 11 amino acids. Trimming removed 5 bases from V and 8 bases from J; junction bases left unmatched: 3. From germline, CDR1 is SQVTM and CDR2 ANQGSEA. CDR3 DNA: TGCAGCGTTAGGGAGGGAGACATTCAGTACTTC. Translation: CSVREGDIQYF.

The chain links TRBV19 to TRBJ2-7; TRBD1 matches at 10 bases. The germline V gene encodes CDR1 LNHDA and CDR2 SQIVND (reference sequence). The CDR3 spans 15 residues. With V trimmed by 5 bases and J by 2 bases, 6 bases remained unmatched. This CDR3 is CASSDRDRGAYEQYF. For the CDR3, the DNA is TGTGCCAGTAGTGACCGGGACAGGGGTGCCTACGAGCAGTACTTC.

The chain combines TRBV7-6 with TRBJ1-1, with D possibly matching TRBD1 (6 bases). The CDR3 totals 16 residues. CDR1 is SGHVS and CDR2 is FNYEAQ in the germline V gene. V was clipped by 5 bases and J by 0 bases, with 16 bases between them. Here the CDR3 DNA reads TGTGCCAGCAGCCGAGGGGGGGTAATCATGAACACTGAAGCTTTCTTT. As protein: CASSRGGVIMNTEAFF.

The chain is built from TRBV5-1 and TRBJ2-1, with 13 positions matching TRBD2. Germline V gene data show CDR1 as SGHRS and CDR2 as YFSETQ. The J segment lost 8 bases and the V segment lost 4 bases, leaving 12 bases of the junction unmatched. CDR3 length equals 17 residues. The CDR3 protein is CASSPGLAGEFVHEQFF. For the CDR3, the DNA is TGCGCCAGCAGCCCAGGACTAGCGGGAGAATTCGTTCATGAGCAGTTCTTC.

The chain combines TRBV5-4 with TRBJ2-5, with 8 bases aligning to TRBD2. This CDR3 spans 17 amino acids. The ends lost 5 bases at V and 4 bases at J; junction bases unmatched: 16. Germline V lookup: CDR1 SGHNT, CDR2 YYREEE (reference sequence). DNA for the CDR3: TGTGCCAGCAGTAACAACGGGCTGGGAGCGGGAGCAGAGACCCAGTACTTC. This codes for CASSNNGLGAGAETQYF. Based on the CDR3 plus reference TRBV5-4 and TRBJ2-5, the full variable domain is ETGVTQSPTHLIKTRGQQVTLRCSSQSGHNTVSWYQQALGQGPQFIFQYYREEENGRGNFPPRFSGLQFPNYSSELNVNALELDDSALYLCASSNNGLGAGAETQYFGPGTRLLVL.

V usage is TRBV19 and J usage is TRBJ1-5; 12 positions match TRBD1. CDR1 is LNHDA and CDR2 is SQIVND in the germline V gene (reference sequence). The CDR3 is 15 amino acids. V trimming: 4 bases; J trimming: 4 bases; junction bases outside the gene matches: 2. The CDR3 here is CASSRDRGRNQPQHF. The CDR3 nucleotides are TGTGCCAGTAGTAGGGACAGGGGGCGGAATCAGCCCCAGCATTTT.

The rearrangement uses TRBV4-1 and TRBJ1-2; D gene ambiguous. Trimming took 0 bases from V and 1 from J, leaving 15 bases between them. The CDR3 is 17 residues long. Germline V gene lookup returns CDR1 MGHRA and CDR2 YSYEKL. The CDR3 region is CASSQDQWQRLNYGYTF. DNA of the CDR3: TGCGCCAGCAGCCAAGATCAGTGGCAGCGTCTTAACTATGGCTACACCTTC.

The J gene is TRBJ1-3, the V gene TRBV7-2; D uncertain. The CDR3 sequence is 14 residues long. Germline V CDR1 and CDR2: SGHTA, FQGNSA. V dropped 5 bases and J dropped 0 bases, with 8 bases sitting between them. The DNA of the CDR3 is TGTGCCAGCAGCCCAACAAACTCTGGAAACACCATATATTTT. The encoded protein is CASSPTNSGNTIYF.

The genes are TRBV13 and TRBJ2-7, with 9 positions matching TRBD2. Germline V gives CDR1 PRHDT, CDR2 FYEKMQ (reference sequence). The CDR3 runs to 14 residues. After removal of 5 bases from V and 1 base from J, the junction contained 3 bases not matched to a gene. The CDR3 protein is CASSPGLASYEQYF. The CDR3 DNA reads as TGTGCCAGCAGCCCGGGACTAGCTTCCTACGAGCAGTACTTC.

In its sample, this clone was seen a few times. V gene TRBV6-6 combines with J gene TRBJ1-5; tentative D call: TRBD1 (6 bases). Trimming removed 5 bases from V and 0 bases from J, with 11 bases in between. Germline lookup yields CDR1 MNHNY and CDR2 SVGAGI (reference sequence). The CDR3 is 15 residues long. This chain's CDR3 is CASSETGASNQPQHF. The CDR3 DNA reads as TGTGCCAGCAGTGAGACAGGCGCTAGCAATCAGCCCCAGCATTTT.

The chain has TRBV14 and TRBJ2-7, with D perhaps matching TRBD2 (5 bases). The length of the CDR3 is 14 residues. The germline V gene encodes CDR1 SGHDN and CDR2 FVKESK. Trimming stripped 1 base from V and 3 bases from J, with 10 bases between. The CDR3 bases are TGTGCCAGCAGCCAAGTTGGGAGTCGCTACGAGCAGTACTTC. This gives the protein CASSQVGSRYEQYF. The variable domain in full, completed from reference TRBV14 and TRBJ2-7, reads EAGVTQFPSHSVIEKGQTVTLRCDPISGHDNLYWYRRVMGKEIKFLLHFVKESKQDESGMPNNRFLAERTGGTYSTLKVQPAELEDSGVYFCASSQVGSRYEQYFGPGTRLTVT.

V and J are TRBV12-2 and TRBJ2-7; whether TRBD1, the table's D call, matches the DNA was not checked. TRBV12-2 is termed a pseudogene. The CDR3 sequence is 16 residues long. The CDR3 DNA is TGTGCAAGTCGCCCCCCAGGACAGGGGGGGACCTACGAGCAGTACTTC. Translating it yields CASRPPGQGGTYEQYF.

The chain carries TRBV18 and TRBJ2-1; perhaps TRBD2 as D (5 bases). The germline gives CDR1 KGHSH, CDR2 LQKENI. The CDR3 loop spans 12 amino acids. Trimming shortened V by 6 bases and J by 7 bases, and 10 bases separated the two germline ends. CDR3 nucleotides: TGTGCCAGCTCCCTGACTACAAATGAGCAGTTCTTC. It codes for CASSLTTNEQFF.

The chain has TRBV7-9 and TRBJ2-1, with D unclear. This CDR3 is built from 12 residues. V gave up 3 bases and J gave up 9 bases, with 9 bases separating them. The germline V gene encodes CDR1 SEHNR and CDR2 FQNEAQ (reference sequence). DNA for the CDR3: TGTGCCAGCAGCTTTACTGCTCGTGAGCAGTTCTTC. This encodes CASSFTAREQFF.

The chain employs TRBV7-2 and TRBJ2-1; tentatively, D is TRBD2 (5 bases). This CDR3 has 13 amino acids. Trimming took off 2 bases at V and 8 bases at J, with 10 bases between the two ends. Germline values: CDR1 SGHTA, CDR2 FQGNSA. Written as DNA, the CDR3 is TGTGCCAGCAGCTTACAGACTAATCATGAGCAGTTCTTC. Translating gives CASSLQTNHEQFF.

The V gene is TRBV4-3, the J gene TRBJ2-7; unclear D gene. Germline V gene sequence: CDR1 LGHNA, CDR2 YSLEER. V lost 0 bases, J lost 0 bases, and 6 bases lay in between. The CDR3 loop spans 14 amino acids. In DNA form, the CDR3 reads TGCGCCAGCAGCCAAGATAGATTCTCCTACGAGCAGTACTTC. It is translated as CASSQDRFSYEQYF.

The J gene is TRBJ2-2, the V gene TRBV11-1; 9 positions match TRBD1. Germline V CDR1 and CDR2: SGHAT, FQDESV (reference sequence). The CDR3 has 16 amino acids. V lost 5 bases and J lost 4; bases outside the gene matches: 8. CDR3 DNA: TGTGCCAGCAGCGTTAACAGGGGGCGAGGCACCGGGGAGCTGTTTTTT. This encodes CASSVNRGRGTGELFF.

The V gene is TRBV5-4, the J gene TRBJ2-1; D is uncertain. This CDR3 has 12 amino acids. Germline lookup yields CDR1 SGHNT and CDR2 YYREEE (reference sequence). The V end lost 10 bases, the J end lost 5 bases, and 13 bases lay between the germline ends. The CDR3 DNA follows: TGTGCCTTCCTCCTCGGAGACAATGAGCAGTTCTTC. Protein: CAFLLGDNEQFF.